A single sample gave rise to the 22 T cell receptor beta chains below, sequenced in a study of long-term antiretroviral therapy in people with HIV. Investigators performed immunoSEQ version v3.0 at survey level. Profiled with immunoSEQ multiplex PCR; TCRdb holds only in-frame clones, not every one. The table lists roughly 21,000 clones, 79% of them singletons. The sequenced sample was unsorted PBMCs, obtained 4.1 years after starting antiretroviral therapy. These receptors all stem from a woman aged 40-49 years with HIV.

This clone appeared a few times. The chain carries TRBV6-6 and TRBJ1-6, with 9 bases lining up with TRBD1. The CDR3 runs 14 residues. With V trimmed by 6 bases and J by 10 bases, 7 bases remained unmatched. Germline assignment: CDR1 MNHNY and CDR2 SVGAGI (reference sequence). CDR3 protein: CASSRTGERSPLHF. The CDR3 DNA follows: TGTGCCAGCAGCAGGACAGGGGAAAGGTCACCCCTCCACTTT.

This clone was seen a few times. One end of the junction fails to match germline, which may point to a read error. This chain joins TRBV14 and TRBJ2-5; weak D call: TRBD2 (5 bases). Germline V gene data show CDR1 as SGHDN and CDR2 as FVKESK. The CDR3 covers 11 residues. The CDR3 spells CASSQGEIQYF. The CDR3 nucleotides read TGTGCCAGCAGCCAGGGAGAGATCCAGTACTTC.

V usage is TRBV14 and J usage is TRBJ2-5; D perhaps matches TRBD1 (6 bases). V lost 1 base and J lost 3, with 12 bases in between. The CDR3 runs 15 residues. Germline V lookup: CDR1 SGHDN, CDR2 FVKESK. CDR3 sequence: CASSQVWTVKETQYF. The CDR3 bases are TGTGCCAGCAGCCAAGTTTGGACAGTGAAAGAGACCCAGTACTTC.

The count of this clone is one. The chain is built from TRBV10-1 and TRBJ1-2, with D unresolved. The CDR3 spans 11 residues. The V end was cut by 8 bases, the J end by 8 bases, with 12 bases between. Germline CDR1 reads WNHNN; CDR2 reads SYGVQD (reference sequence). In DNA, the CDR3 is TGCGCCAGCGGTGGGCTTACCGGCTACACCTTC. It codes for CASGGLTGYTF.

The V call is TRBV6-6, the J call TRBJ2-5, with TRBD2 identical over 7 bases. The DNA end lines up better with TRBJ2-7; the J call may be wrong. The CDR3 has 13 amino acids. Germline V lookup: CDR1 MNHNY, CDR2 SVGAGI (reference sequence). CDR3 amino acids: CASSRGGTYEQYF. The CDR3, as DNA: TGTGCCAGCAGCCGCGGGGGTACCTACGAGCAGTACTTC.

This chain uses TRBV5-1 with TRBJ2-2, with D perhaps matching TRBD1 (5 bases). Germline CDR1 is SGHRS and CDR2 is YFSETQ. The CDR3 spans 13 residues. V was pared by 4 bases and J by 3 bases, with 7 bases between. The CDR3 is CASSQQDTGELFF. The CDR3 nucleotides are TGCGCCAGCAGCCAACAGGACACCGGGGAGCTGTTTTTT.

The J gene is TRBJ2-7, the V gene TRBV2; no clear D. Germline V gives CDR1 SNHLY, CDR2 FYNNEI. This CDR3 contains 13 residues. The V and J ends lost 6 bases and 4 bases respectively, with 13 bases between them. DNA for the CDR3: TGTGCCAGCAGGGCTGGGCTTACGTACGAGCAGTACTTC. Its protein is CASRAGLTYEQYF.

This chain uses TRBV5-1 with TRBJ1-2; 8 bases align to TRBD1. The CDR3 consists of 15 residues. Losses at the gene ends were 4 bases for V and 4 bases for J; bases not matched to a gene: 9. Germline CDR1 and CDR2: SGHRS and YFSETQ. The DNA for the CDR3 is TGCGCCAGCAGCGGGGGGACAGGAGAGGGCTATGGCTACACCTTC. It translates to CASSGGTGEGYGYTF.

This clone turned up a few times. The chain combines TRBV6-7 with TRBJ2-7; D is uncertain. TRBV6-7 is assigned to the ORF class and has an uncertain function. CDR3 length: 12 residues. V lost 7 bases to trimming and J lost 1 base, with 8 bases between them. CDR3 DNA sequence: TGTGCCAGCACGTCATTATCCTACGAGCAGTACTTC. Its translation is CASTSLSYEQYF.

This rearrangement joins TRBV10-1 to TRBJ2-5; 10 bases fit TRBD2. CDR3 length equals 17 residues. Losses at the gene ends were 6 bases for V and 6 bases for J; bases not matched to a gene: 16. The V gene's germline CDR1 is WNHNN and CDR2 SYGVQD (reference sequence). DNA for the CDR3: TGCGCCAGCAGCCTTGAGATTGGTAGCGGGAGGCTAAAGACCCAGTACTTC. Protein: CASSLEIGSGRLKTQYF.

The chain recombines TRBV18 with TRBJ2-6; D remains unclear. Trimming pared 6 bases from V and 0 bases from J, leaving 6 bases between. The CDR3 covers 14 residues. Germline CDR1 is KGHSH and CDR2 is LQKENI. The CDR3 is CASSLSSGANVLTF. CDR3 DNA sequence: TGTGCCAGCTCCCTAAGCTCTGGGGCCAACGTCCTGACTTTC.

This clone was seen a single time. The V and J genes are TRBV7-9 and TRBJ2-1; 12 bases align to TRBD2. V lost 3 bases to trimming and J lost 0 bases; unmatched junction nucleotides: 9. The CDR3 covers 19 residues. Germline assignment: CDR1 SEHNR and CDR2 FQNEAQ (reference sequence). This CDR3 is CASSFWASGGESSYNEQFF. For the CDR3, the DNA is TGTGCCAGCAGCTTTTGGGCTAGCGGGGGGGAGAGCTCCTACAATGAGCAGTTCTTC.

CDR3 sequence reads: CASSGGLEQYF. CDR3 sequence (DNA): TGTGCCAGCAGTGGGGGTTTGGAGCAGTACTTC. This chain joins TRBV6-1 and TRBJ2-7, with D hard to call. The germline V and J ends were trimmed by 4 bases and 7 bases, with 8 bases remaining between them. The CDR3 loop spans 11 amino acids. Per germline, CDR1 MNHNS and CDR2 SASEGT.

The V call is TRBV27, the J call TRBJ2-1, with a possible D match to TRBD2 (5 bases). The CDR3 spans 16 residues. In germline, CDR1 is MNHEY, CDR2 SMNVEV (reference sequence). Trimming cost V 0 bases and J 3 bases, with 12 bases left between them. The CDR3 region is CASSLSSGSYYNEQFF. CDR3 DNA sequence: TGTGCCAGCAGTTTATCGAGTGGGAGTTACTACAATGAGCAGTTCTTC.

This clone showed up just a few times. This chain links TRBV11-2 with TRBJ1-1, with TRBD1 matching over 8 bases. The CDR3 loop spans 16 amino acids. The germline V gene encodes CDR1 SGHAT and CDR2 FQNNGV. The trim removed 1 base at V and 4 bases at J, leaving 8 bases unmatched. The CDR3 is CASSLGRTGQGTEAFF. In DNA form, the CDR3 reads TGTGCCAGCAGCTTAGGCCGGACAGGGCAGGGCACTGAAGCTTTCTTT.

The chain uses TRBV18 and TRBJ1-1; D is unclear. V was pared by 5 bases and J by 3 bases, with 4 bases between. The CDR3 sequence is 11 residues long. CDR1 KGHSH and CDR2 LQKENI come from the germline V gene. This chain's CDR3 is CASSSYTEAFF. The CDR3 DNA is TGTGCCAGCTCATCGTACACTGAAGCTTTCTTT.

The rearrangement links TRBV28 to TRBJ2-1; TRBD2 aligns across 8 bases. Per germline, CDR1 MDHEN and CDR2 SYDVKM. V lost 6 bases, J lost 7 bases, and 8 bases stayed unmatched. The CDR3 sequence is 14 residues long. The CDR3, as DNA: TGTGCCAGCAGAGCGACCCCGGGAGGGAATGAGCAGTTCTTC. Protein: CASRATPGGNEQFF.

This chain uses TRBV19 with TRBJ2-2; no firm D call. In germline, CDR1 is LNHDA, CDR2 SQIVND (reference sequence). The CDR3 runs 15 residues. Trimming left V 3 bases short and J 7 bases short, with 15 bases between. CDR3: CASSMGGRWGGELFF. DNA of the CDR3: TGTGCCAGTAGTATGGGCGGTCGTTGGGGCGGGGAGCTGTTTTTT. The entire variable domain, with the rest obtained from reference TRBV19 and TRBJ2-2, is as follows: DGGITQSPKYLFRKEGQNVTLSCEQNLNHDAMYWYRQDPGQGLRLIYYSQIVNDFQKGDIAEGYSVSREKKESFPLTVTSAQKNPTAFYLCASSMGGRWGGELFFGEGSRLTVL.

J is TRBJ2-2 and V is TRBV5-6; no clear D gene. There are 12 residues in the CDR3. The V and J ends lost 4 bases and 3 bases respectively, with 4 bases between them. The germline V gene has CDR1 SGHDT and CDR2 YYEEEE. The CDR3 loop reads CASSEDTGELFF. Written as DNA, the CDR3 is TGTGCCAGCAGCGAAGACACCGGGGAGCTGTTTTTT.

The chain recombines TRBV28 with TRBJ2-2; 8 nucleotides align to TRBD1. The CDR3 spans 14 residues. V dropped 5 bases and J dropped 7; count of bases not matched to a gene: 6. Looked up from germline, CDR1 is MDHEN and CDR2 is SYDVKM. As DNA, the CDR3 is TGTGCCAGCAGTACCGGACAGGGCATCGGGGAGCTGTTTTTT. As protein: CASSTGQGIGELFF.

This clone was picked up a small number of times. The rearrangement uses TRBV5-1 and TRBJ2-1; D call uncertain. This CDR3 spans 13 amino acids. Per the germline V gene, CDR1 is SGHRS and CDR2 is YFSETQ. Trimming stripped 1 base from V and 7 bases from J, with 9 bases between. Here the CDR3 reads CASSLMTVNEQFF. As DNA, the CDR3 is TGCGCCAGCAGCTTGATGACTGTTAATGAGCAGTTCTTC.

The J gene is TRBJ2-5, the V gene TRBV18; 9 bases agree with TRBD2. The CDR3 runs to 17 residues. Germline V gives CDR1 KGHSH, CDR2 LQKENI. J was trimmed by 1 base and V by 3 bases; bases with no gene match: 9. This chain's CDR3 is CASSPSRSSGTQETQYF. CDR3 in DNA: TGTGCCAGCTCACCGAGCAGGTCTAGCGGGACCCAAGAGACCCAGTACTTC.